A single sample gave rise to the 7 T cell receptor beta chains below, sequenced in a study of blood T cell repertoires in COVID-19. TCRdb keeps only in-frame clones here, not all; method: immunoSEQ multiplex PCR. The table lists some 96,000 clones, around 88% of them singletons. Sequenced material: peripheral blood. These receptors were taken from a man at least 80 years old with acute or convalescent COVID-19.

The chain links TRBV4-1 to TRBJ2-7, with 8 bases matching TRBD1. Germline V gene lookup returns CDR1 MGHRA and CDR2 YSYEKL. V was pared by 5 bases and J by 3 bases, with 12 bases of the junction left unmatched. This CDR3 comprises 16 residues. CDR3 region: CASSESSGGVSYEQYF. The CDR3 DNA sequence: TGCGCCAGCAGCGAATCTTCAGGGGGCGTTAGCTACGAGCAGTACTTC.

The CDR3 DNA is TGCGCCAGCAGCCAAGATCTGGAGAGGAATCAGCCCCAGCATTTT. It translates to CASSQDLERNQPQHF. The chain links TRBV4-3 to TRBJ1-5, with D unresolved. The V end was cut by 0 bases, the J end by 4 bases, with 10 bases between. The CDR3 covers 15 residues. The germline CDR1 and CDR2 sequences are LGHNA and YSLEER.

The CDR3 spells CASSEVSGGRKLFF. The CDR3, as DNA: TGTGCCAGCAGTGAAGTTTCCGGGGGACGAAAACTGTTTTTT. V usage is TRBV2 and J usage is TRBJ1-4; D is possibly TRBD1 (5 bases). The V gene lost 1 base and the J gene lost 10 bases, with 13 bases spanning the gap. This CDR3 comprises 14 residues. Germline V gene sequence: CDR1 SNHLY, CDR2 FYNNEI.

The chain links TRBV4-3 to TRBJ1-2; D is uncertain. In germline, CDR1 is LGHNA, CDR2 YSLEER. The length of the CDR3 is 14 residues. Trimming took off 0 bases at V and 8 bases at J, with 13 bases between the two ends. The chain's CDR3 is CASSQDSLGSGYTF. In DNA form, the CDR3 reads TGCGCCAGCAGCCAAGATAGTCTGGGCAGCGGCTACACCTTC.

This clone was found once. The CDR3 loop is CASSSPSGRVTDTQYF. The CDR3, as DNA: TGTGCCAGCAGTTCACCTAGCGGGAGGGTGACAGATACGCAGTATTTT. This rearrangement joins TRBV27 to TRBJ2-3; TRBD2 matches 12 bases. CDR1 MNHEY and CDR2 SMNVEV come from the germline V gene (reference sequence). This CDR3 has 16 residues. V shed 4 bases, J shed 3 bases, and the junction held 5 bases outside the gene matches.

The V and J genes are TRBV12-2 and TRBJ2-2; the table's D call TRBD2 went unverified against the DNA. TRBV12-2 is shown as a pseudogene. The CDR3 runs 19 residues. CDR3 nucleotide sequence: TGTGCAAGTCGCGCGGCCCCCACAGTTCTGGGGGGGAGGGGCGGGGAGCTGTTTTTT. Protein product: CASRAAPTVLGGRGGELFF.

J is TRBJ1-6 and V is TRBV7-9; possible D gene TRBD1, 5 bases. Germline values: CDR1 SEHNR, CDR2 FQNEAQ (reference sequence). The CDR3 spans 15 residues. V gave up 5 bases and J gave up 5 bases, with 13 bases separating them. The CDR3 DNA follows: TGTGCCAGCAGCACGGGACTGGGAGATAATTCACCCCTCCACTTT. This gives the protein CASSTGLGDNSPLHF.